Given below is one TCR beta chain in context. Its specificity is unknown. The donors formed part of the roughly 120-subject validation cohort, distinct from the roughly 700-subject first cohort. This CDR3 has 15 amino acids. Germline CDR1 reads SQVTM; CDR2 reads ANQGSEA. The V segment lost 3 bases and the J segment 2 bases; nucleotides outside the gene matches: 4. The data are from a study of cytomegalovirus exposure and HLA in healthy donors. Broader study findings: The tendency of first-cohort TCR clusters to co-occur in the 120 or so validation repertoires was identified by a subsequent analysis.

Only in-frame clones appear in the TCRdb table, and some are missing; sequencing was by immunoSEQ multiplex PCR. This sample has fewer than 200,000 clones, with 75% to 90% found just once. The sample was PBMCs. The chain employs TRBV29-1 and TRBJ1-2; TRBD1 agrees at 12 bases. This TCR was recovered from a woman between 18 and 29 years old in good health and CMV-seronegative. The CDR3: CSVDRGTGGNYGYTF. In nucleotides, the CDR3 is TGCAGCGTTGATAGGGGGACAGGGGGCAACTATGGCTACACCTTC.